This T cell receptor beta chain was observed in a study of cytomegalovirus exposure and HLA in healthy donors. Germline CDR1 and CDR2: WSHSY and SAAADI. The CDR3 runs 15 residues. V dropped 8 bases and J dropped 2 bases, with 16 bases sitting between them. About this clone: Its antigen is unknown.

Whole-study findings and limits: The tendency of first-cohort TCR clusters to co-occur in the roughly 130 validation repertoires emerged from a later analysis. Listed as cytomegalovirus-associated were 164 TCR beta chains.

Some clones are missing from TCRdb's copy, which holds only in-frame ones; the method was immunoSEQ multiplex PCR. Altogether about 98,000 clones are present, around nine tenths being singletons, with the ten largest covering about 4%. This chain uses TRBV10-2 with TRBJ1-3; D gene ambiguous. Sequencing used PBMCs. The TCR was taken from a woman in her 30s in good health and CMV-seronegative. In DNA form, the CDR3 reads TGCGCCAGCCGCCTGGACTGGGATACTGGAAACACCATATATTTT. Its translation is CASRLDWDTGNTIYF.